This is a list of T cell receptor beta chains from one sample in a study of blood T cells in healthy people across ages. In TCRdb, the 5' RACE reads were re-called with MiXCR into one record per CDR3 protein. The sample has approximately 1.5 million distinct CDR3 sequences; around 36% are singletons. Sample: blood. Source of these receptors: a woman aged 25 to 39 in good health. The CDR3 runs from the conserved cysteine through the conserved F or W. Each record gives: clone size, J gene, V gene, CDR3 length, D gene, CDR3 protein, CDR3 DNA. D genes are given only for firm matches. Only some rows state a clone size, as once, few, many or a class for expanded clones.

.	TRBJ1-5	TRBV10-2	14	.	CASSAGKIGQPQHF	TGCGCCAGCAGTGCGGGAAAAATTGGTCAGCCCCAGCATTTT
many	TRBJ2-7	TRBV28	14	TRBD1	CASSFGQGEIEQYF	TGTGCCAGCAGTTTCGGACAGGGTGAGATCGAGCAGTACTTC
few	TRBJ2-1	TRBV28	13	.	CASSFGPPREQFF	TGTGCCAGCAGTTTCGGCCCCCCGCGGGAGCAGTTCTTC
many	TRBJ2-1	TRBV10-2	14	TRBD2	CASSESSGSNEQFF	TGTGCCAGCAGTGAGTCTAGCGGGAGCAATGAGCAGTTCTTC
few	TRBJ2-3	TRBV20-1	15	.	CSARVGSSSGDTQYF	TGCAGTGCTAGAGTTGGATCAAGCTCCGGAGATACGCAGTATTTT
.	TRBJ1-1	TRBV7-8	13	.	CASSLTGRPEAFF	TGTGCCAGCAGCCTAACAGGGAGGCCTGAAGCTTTCTTT
few	TRBJ2-6	TRBV3-1	16	TRBD1	CASSQGQGNGANVLTF	TGTGCCAGCAGCCAAGGACAGGGCAACGGGGCCAACGTCCTGACTTTC
once	TRBJ2-5	TRBV18	16	.	CASSPQITGQGETQYF	TGTGCCAGCTCACCACAGATAACGGGTCAAGGGGAGACCCAGTACTTC
.	TRBJ2-2	TRBV5-1	14	.	CASSTRTSSGELFF	TGCGCCAGCAGCACCAGGACGTCTAGCGGGGAGCTGTTTTTT
.	TRBJ2-1	TRBV11-2	16	.	CASSLGPRGVVSTQFF	TGTGCCAGCAGCTTAGGCCCCCGGGGAGTGGTCTCAACGCAGTTCTTC
few	TRBJ2-7	TRBV2	16	.	CASEETRSLGSYEQYF	TGTGCCTCCGAGGAGACTCGTTCCCTTGGTTCCTACGAGCAGTACTTC
.	TRBJ1-2	TRBV27	14	TRBD1	CASSLGGQGRGYTF	TGTGCCAGCAGTTTAGGGGGACAGGGAAGGGGCTACACCTTC
.	TRBJ2-1	TRBV3-1	12	.	CASSPDTMLQFF	TGTGCCAGCAGCCCGGACACCATGCTGCAGTTCTTC
.	TRBJ2-7	TRBV7-3	18	.	CASSLCTFTLTEFHEQYF	TGTGCCAGCAGCTTATGCACCTTCACCTTGACAGAGTTCCACGAGCAGTACTTC
few	TRBJ1-4	TRBV7-8	17	TRBD1	CASSIRDRGFAGEKLFF	TGTGCCAGCAGCATCCGGGACAGGGGGTTTGCAGGTGAAAAACTGTTTTTT
.	TRBJ1-2	TRBV20-1	15	.	CSASPAQGRTYGYTF	TGCAGTGCTAGTCCGGCTCAGGGGAGGACCTATGGCTACACCTTC
few	TRBJ2-7	TRBV28	17	TRBD2	CASSWGLAAEHSLEQYF	TGTGCCAGCAGTTGGGGACTAGCGGCCGAGCATTCGCTCGAGCAGTACTTC
few	TRBJ1-1	TRBV5-1	13	.	CASSPMGVPEAFF	TGCGCCAGCAGCCCAATGGGGGTCCCTGAAGCTTTCTTT
few	TRBJ2-5	TRBV5-1	15	.	CASSYSGPRGETQYF	TGCGCCAGCAGCTATTCAGGCCCAAGAGGAGAGACCCAGTACTTC
.	TRBJ2-5	TRBV20-1	13	TRBD2	CSPQREGQETQYF	TGCAGTCCCCAGCGGGAGGGCCAAGAGACCCAGTACTTC
few	TRBJ2-4	TRBV20-1	14	TRBD2	CSARLAGGKNIQYF	TGCAGTGCCAGACTAGCGGGAGGTAAAAACATTCAGTACTTC
.	TRBJ2-7	TRBV12-3/TRBV12-4	10	.	CASGAHEQYF	TGTGCCAGCGGGGCGCACGAGCAGTACTTC
few	TRBJ2-3	TRBV21-1	14	.	CASIGGLDTDTQYF	TGTGCCAGCATCGGCGGACTAGACACAGATACGCAGTATTTT
few	TRBJ1-1	TRBV4-2	14	TRBD1	CASSHTGDNTEAFF	TGTGCCAGCAGCCATACAGGGGATAACACTGAAGCTTTCTTT
.	TRBJ2-2	TRBV5-1	16	TRBD2	CASSLPSGPYTGELFF	TGCGCCAGCAGCTTGCCTAGCGGGCCCTACACCGGGGAGCTGTTTTTT
.	TRBJ2-1	TRBV20-1	13	TRBD2	CSATPGGRDGQFF	TGCAGTGCTACCCCGGGGGGGAGGGATGGGCAGTTCTTC
.	TRBJ2-3	TRBV15	16	TRBD1	CATSRFPGQGADTQYF	TGTGCCACCAGCAGATTTCCGGGACAGGGGGCAGATACGCAGTATTTT
few	TRBJ1-6	TRBV9	21	.	CASSVEYCWAKVHSYNSPLHF	TGTGCCAGCAGCGTAGAGTATTGTTGGGCCAAAGTACACTCCTATAATTCACCCCTCCACTTT